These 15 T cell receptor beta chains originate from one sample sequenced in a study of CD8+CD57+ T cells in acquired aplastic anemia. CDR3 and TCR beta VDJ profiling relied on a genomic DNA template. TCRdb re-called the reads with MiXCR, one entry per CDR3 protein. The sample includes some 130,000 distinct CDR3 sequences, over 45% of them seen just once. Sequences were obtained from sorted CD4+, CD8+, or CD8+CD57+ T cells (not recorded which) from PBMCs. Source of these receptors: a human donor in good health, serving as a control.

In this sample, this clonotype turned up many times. The CDR3 DNA reads TGTGCCAGCAGTCACAGGGATGGGGGGGCAGATACGCAGTATTTT. Translated: CASSHRDGGADTQYF. V is TRBV6-5 and J is TRBJ2-3; a possible D gene is TRBD2 (7 bases). The CDR3 is made up of 15 amino acids. Germline V gene lookup returns CDR1 MNHEY and CDR2 SVGAGI. The V and J ends lost 5 bases and 4 bases respectively, with 16 bases between them.

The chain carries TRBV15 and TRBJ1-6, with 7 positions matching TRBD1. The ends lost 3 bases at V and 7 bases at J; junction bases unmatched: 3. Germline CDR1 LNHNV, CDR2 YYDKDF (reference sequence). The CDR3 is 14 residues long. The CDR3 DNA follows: TGTGCCACCAGCAGCGAGACAGGGAATTCACCCCTCCACTTT. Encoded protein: CATSSETGNSPLHF.

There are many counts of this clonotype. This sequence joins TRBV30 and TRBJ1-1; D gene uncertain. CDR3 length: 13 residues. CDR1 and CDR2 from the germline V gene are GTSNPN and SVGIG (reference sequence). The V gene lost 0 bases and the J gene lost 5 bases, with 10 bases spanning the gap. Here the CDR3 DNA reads TGTGCCTGGAGTGTACGCATGGAGACTGAAGCTTTCTTT. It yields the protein CAWSVRMETEAFF.

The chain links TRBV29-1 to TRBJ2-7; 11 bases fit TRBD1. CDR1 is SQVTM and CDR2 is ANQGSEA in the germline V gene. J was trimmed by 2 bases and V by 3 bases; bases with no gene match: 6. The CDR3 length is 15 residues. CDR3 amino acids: CSVDETGQGAYEQYF. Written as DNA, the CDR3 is TGCAGCGTTGATGAGACGGGACAGGGGGCCTACGAGCAGTACTTC.

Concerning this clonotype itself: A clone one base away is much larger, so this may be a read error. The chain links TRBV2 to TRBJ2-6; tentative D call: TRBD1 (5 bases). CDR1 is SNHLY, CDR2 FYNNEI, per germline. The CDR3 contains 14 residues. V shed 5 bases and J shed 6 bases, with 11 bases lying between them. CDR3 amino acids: CASSSGYEANVLTF. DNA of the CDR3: TGTGCCAGCAGTTCAGGGTATGAGGCCAACGTCCTGACTTTC.

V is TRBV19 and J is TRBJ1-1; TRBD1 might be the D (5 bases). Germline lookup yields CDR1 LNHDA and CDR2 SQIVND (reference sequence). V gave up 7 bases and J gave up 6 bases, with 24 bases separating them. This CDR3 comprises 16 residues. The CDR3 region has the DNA TGTGCCAGTACCAATCCCGGGGCCAGCCAAGGCCCTGAAGCTTTCTTT. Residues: CASTNPGASQGPEAFF.

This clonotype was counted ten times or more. In DNA, the CDR3 is TGTGCCAGCAGCCGTATGGAACCCGGAACACCCCTCCACTTT. It yields the protein CASSRMEPGTPLHF. This chain joins TRBV7-2 and TRBJ1-6; D call uncertain. CDR1 is SGHTA and CDR2 is FQGNSA in the germline V gene. V lost 5 bases and J 11 bases, leaving 16 bases between the germline ends. The CDR3 is made up of 14 amino acids. The entire variable domain, with the rest obtained from reference TRBV7-2 and TRBJ1-6, is as follows: GAGVSQSPSNKVTEKGKDVELRCDPISGHTALYWYRQSLGQGLEFLIYFQGNSAPDKSGLPSDRFSAERTGGSVSTLTIQRTQQEDSAVYLCASSRMEPGTPLHFGNGTRLTVT.

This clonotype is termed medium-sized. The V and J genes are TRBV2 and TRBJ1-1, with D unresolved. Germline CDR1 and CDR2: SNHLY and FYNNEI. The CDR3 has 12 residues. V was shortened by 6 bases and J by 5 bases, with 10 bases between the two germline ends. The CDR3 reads CASRKGGTEAFF. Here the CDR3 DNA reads TGTGCCAGCAGGAAGGGAGGGACTGAAGCTTTCTTT. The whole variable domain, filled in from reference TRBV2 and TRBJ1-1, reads EPEVTQTPSHQVTQMGQEVILRCVPISNHLYFYWYRQILGQKVEFLVSFYNNEISEKSEIFDDQFSVERPDGSNFTLKIRSTKLEDSAMYFCASRKGGTEAFFGQGTRLTVV.

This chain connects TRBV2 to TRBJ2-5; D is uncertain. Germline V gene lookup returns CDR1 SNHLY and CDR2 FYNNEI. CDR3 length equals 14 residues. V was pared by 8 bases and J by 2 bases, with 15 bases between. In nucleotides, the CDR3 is TGTGCCAGCGGTAGACAAGTACCACAAGAGACCCAGTACTTC. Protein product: CASGRQVPQETQYF.

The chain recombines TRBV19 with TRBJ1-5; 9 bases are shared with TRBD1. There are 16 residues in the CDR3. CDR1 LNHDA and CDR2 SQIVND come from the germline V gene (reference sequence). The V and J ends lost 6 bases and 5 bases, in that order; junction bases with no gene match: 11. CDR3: CASSSQGTGLDQPQHF. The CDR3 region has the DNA TGTGCCAGTAGCAGCCAAGGGACAGGGTTGGATCAGCCCCAGCATTTT.

The DNA for the CDR3 is TGCAGCGCAGACGGGGGTTACACTGAAGCTTTCTTT. It specifies CSADGGYTEAFF. V and J are TRBV29-1 and TRBJ1-1; a weak D match, TRBD1 (5 bases). The CDR3 contains 12 residues. V lost 7 bases and J lost 3, with 12 bases in between. Germline V gene lookup returns CDR1 SQVTM and CDR2 ANQGSEA.

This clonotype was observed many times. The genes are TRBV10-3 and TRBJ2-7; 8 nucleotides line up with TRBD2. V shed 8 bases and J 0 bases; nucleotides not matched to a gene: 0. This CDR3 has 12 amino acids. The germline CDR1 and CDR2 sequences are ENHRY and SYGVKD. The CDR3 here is CAIRGGSYEQYF. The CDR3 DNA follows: TGTGCCATCCGGGGGGGCTCCTACGAGCAGTACTTC.

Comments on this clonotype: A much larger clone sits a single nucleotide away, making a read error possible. Here the CDR3 reads CASGKQGGEQPQHF. CDR3 sequence (DNA): TGTGCCAGCGGTAAACAAGGAGGTGAGCAGCCCCAGCATTTT. The chain couples TRBV3-1 to TRBJ1-5; unclear D gene. CDR1 LGHDT and CDR2 YNNKEL come from the germline V gene (reference sequence). The ends were cut back, 8 bases at V and 7 bases at J, with 18 bases in the middle. CDR3 length: 14 amino acids.

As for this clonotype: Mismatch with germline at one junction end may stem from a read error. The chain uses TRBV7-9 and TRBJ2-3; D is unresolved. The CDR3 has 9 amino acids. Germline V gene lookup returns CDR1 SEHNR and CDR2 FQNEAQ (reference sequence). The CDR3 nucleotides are TGTGCCAGCAGCCCCCCCGTAGATTTT. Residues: CASSPPVDF. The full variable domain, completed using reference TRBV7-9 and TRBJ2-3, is DTGVSQNPRHKITKRGQNVTFRCDPISEHNRLYWYRQTLGQGPEFLTYFQNEAQLEKSRLLSDRFSAERPKGSFSTLEIQRTEQGDSAMYLCASSPPVDFGPGTRLTVL.

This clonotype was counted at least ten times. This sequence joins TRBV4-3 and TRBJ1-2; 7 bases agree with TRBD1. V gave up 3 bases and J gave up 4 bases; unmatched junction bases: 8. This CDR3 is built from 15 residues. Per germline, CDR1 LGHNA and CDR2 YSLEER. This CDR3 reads CASSHAGQASYGYTF. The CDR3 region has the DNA TGCGCCAGCAGCCATGCAGGACAGGCCAGCTATGGCTACACCTTC.